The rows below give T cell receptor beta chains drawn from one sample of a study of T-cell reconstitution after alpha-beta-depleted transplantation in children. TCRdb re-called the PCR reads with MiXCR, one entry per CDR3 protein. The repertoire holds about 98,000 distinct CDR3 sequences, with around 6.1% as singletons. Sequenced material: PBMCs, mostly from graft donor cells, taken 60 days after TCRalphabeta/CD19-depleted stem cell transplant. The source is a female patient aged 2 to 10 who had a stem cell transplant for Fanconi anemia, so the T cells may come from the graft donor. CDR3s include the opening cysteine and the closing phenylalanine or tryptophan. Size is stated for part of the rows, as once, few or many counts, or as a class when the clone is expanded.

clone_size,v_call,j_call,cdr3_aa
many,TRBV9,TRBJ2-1,CASSSAGGYHNEQFF
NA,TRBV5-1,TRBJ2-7,CASSLGNPYEQYF
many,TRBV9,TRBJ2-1,CASSVAPQGLAYNEQFF
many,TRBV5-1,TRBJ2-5,CASSLTSGSFGETQYF
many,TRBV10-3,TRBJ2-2,CAIMPLDGELFF
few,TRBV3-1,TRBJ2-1,CASSPLGLVSGEQFF
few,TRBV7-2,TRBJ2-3,CASSLNLPYTDTQYF
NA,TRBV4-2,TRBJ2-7,CASSRRGEGTSSYEQYF
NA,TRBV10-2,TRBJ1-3,CASSEGLSIGNTIYF
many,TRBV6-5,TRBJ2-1,CASSYGGLDYNEQFF
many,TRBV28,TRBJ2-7,CASTEDLDSYEQYF
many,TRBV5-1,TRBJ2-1,CASSLLAGEYNEQFF
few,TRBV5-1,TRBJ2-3,CASRTSGGGDTQYF
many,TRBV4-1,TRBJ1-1,CASSHATGLSTEAFF
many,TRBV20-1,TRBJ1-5,CSARDGGRNQPQHF
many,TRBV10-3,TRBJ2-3,CATRGSTDTQYF
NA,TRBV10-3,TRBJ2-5,CAISESLAGKETQYF
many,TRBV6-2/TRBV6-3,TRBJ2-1,CASKESLTRWPNEQFF
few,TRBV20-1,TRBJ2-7,CSASGTSSQQYF
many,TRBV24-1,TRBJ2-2,CATSDHRGPHTGELFF
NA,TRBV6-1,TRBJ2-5,CASRGPGQGGETQYF
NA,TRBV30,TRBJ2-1,CAWSVLFAGVNEQFF
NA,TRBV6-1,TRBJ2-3,CAISGGASTDTQYF
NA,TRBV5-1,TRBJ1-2,CASSLALRGNFNYGYTF
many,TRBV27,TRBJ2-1,CASSLSTGGFYNEQFF
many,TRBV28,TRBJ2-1,CASRGSGHQLYNEQFF
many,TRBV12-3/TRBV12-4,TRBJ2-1,CASSLAGGPGNEQFF
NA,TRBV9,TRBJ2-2,CASSLNRGGTGELFF
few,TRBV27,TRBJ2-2,CASSLRATSNTGELFF
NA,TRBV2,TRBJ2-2,CASLTSITGELFF
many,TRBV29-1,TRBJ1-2,CSVEEDRDNGYTF
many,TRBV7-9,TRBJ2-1,CASTPPSGDLDEQFF
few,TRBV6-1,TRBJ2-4,CASSEVEVNIQYF
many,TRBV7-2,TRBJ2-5,CASSSRAVRETQYF
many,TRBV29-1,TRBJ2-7,CSVEGLAGGPNEQYF
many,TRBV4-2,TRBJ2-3,CASSQDWRGGTDTQYF
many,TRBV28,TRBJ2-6,CASRVLGTSYSGANVLTF
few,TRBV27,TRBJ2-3,CASSLLGFSTDTQYF
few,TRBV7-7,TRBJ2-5,CASSRRLAGEQTQYF
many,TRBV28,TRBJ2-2,CASQHHLTPELFF
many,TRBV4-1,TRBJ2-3,CASSLRPSRETSTDTQYF
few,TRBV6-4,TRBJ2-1,CASSEIAGVANEQFF
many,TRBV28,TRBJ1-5,CASSFDNLWGRGQPQHF
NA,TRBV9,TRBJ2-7,CASSVAPGGSYEQYF
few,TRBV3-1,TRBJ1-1,CASSHPPTGLNTEAFF
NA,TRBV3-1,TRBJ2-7,CASSQEGREQYF
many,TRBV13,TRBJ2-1,CASSLRGMSRYNEQFF
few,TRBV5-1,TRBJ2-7,CASSLVEGLYEQYF
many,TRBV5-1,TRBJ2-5,CASRVQETQYF
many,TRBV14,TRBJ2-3,CASSPRTGGDLAGFSDTQYF